Shown below are 31 T cell receptor beta chains from a single sample sequenced in a study of cytomegalovirus exposure and HLA in healthy donors. The PCR used 60 Vbeta and 13 Jbeta primers. Measured with immunoSEQ multiplex PCR; TCRdb has only the in-frame clones, and not every one. The data show about 110,000 clones, with more than 60% seen just once and about 2.2% held by the top ten. Material: PBMCs. These receptors all stem from a man aged 25 to 45 in good health and CMV-seronegative.

The genes are TRBV5-4 and TRBJ1-2; 8 bases align to TRBD1. Germline V gene sequence: CDR1 SGHNT, CDR2 YYREEE (reference sequence). The CDR3 length is 13 residues. Germline trimming cut 2 bases from V and 7 bases from J; bases unmatched to any gene: 4. In DNA, the CDR3 is TGTGCCAGCAGCTTACAGGGGGTCGCTGGCTACACCTTC. This encodes CASSLQGVAGYTF.

Here the CDR3 reads CAISGTGGMGTEAFF. As DNA, the CDR3 is TGTGCCATCAGTGGGACAGGGGGCATGGGCACTGAAGCTTTCTTT. The chain is built from TRBV10-3 and TRBJ1-1; 11 nucleotides align to TRBD1. The V gene end was trimmed by 4 bases and the J gene end by 4 bases; junction bases not matched to a gene: 5. The length of the CDR3 is 15 residues. The germline V gene has CDR1 ENHRY and CDR2 SYGVKD.

The CDR3 DNA reads TGCGCCAGCAGCCCGGGGACAGAATACGAGCAGTACTTC. It translates to CASSPGTEYEQYF. This chain uses TRBV5-1 with TRBJ2-7, with 7 bases matching TRBD1. V trimming: 4 bases; J trimming: 4 bases; junction bases outside the gene matches: 5. Germline V lookup: CDR1 SGHRS, CDR2 YFSETQ. The CDR3 loop spans 13 amino acids.

The chain links TRBV6-1 to TRBJ2-1; 9 positions agree with TRBD2. The CDR3 is made up of 16 amino acids. With 0 bases clipped from V and 7 bases from J, the junction kept 7 bases outside the gene matches. Germline CDR1 MNHNS, CDR2 SASEGT. CDR3 region: CASSEAYLAGSNEQFF. The CDR3 DNA reads as TGTGCCAGCAGTGAAGCATACCTAGCGGGAAGTAATGAGCAGTTCTTC.

There are many counts of this clone. The chain combines TRBV4-1 with TRBJ1-2; weak D call: TRBD1 (5 bases). V was clipped by 0 bases and J by 6 bases, with 11 bases between them. Germline CDR1 is MGHRA and CDR2 is YSYEKL. The CDR3 has 14 residues. CDR3 region: CASSQDHRGNGYTF. DNA for the CDR3: TGCGCCAGCAGCCAAGACCACCGGGGGAATGGCTACACCTTC.

The sample holds one count of this clone. The chain couples TRBV5-1 to TRBJ2-1, with TRBD2 identical over 11 bases. Germline V gene sequence: CDR1 SGHRS, CDR2 YFSETQ. With V trimmed by 0 bases and J by 10 bases, 6 bases remained unmatched. The CDR3 sequence is 15 residues long. The CDR3 DNA sequence: TGCGCCAGCAGCTTGGATACTAGCGGGAGCTCGGAGCAGTTCTTC. Translation: CASSLDTSGSSEQFF.

J is TRBJ1-1 and V is TRBV4-2; 7 bases are a match to TRBD1. The CDR3 totals 16 residues. With V trimmed by 2 bases and J by 0 bases, 6 bases remained unmatched. Germline loops: CDR1 LGHNA, CDR2 YNFKEQ. The CDR3 loop reads CASSQIGGQMNTEAFF. DNA of the CDR3: TGTGCCAGCAGCCAAATAGGGGGACAGATGAACACTGAAGCTTTCTTT.

The rearrangement links TRBV7-9 to TRBJ1-1; D is unresolved. Germline CDR1 reads SEHNR; CDR2 reads FQNEAQ (reference sequence). The CDR3 spans 13 residues. V was pared by 1 base and J by 3 bases, with 6 bases between. The CDR3, as DNA: TGTGCCAGCAGCTTAGATCAGTACACTGAAGCTTTCTTT. Translating gives CASSLDQYTEAFF.

This clone was picked up one time. The chain recombines TRBV28 with TRBJ2-3; TRBD2 matches 7 bases. Trimming removed 6 bases from V and 0 bases from J; junction bases left unmatched: 6. This CDR3 contains 15 residues. Germline V CDR1 and CDR2: MDHEN, SYDVKM. In nucleotides, the CDR3 is TGTGCCAGCAGCCCGGGGGGTTCTAGCACAGATACGCAGTATTTT. Translated: CASSPGGSSTDTQYF.

The V call is TRBV28, the J call TRBJ2-5, with 15 bases identical to TRBD2. V lost 7 bases, J lost 5 bases, and 2 bases stayed unmatched. CDR3 size: 14 residues. CDR1 and CDR2 (germline): MDHEN, SYDVKM. CDR3 sequence: CASKGTSGGETQYF. The CDR3 nucleotides are TGTGCCAGCAAAGGGACTAGCGGGGGGGAGACCCAGTACTTC. Full variable domain (rest looked up from reference TRBV28 and TRBJ2-5): DVKVTQSSRYLVKRTGEKVFLECVQDMDHENMFWYRQDPGLGLRLIYFSYDVKMKEKGDIPEGYSVSREKKERFSLILESASTNQTSMYLCASKGTSGGETQYFGPGTRLLVL.

The V call is TRBV6-1, the J call TRBJ2-7; 8 nucleotides line up with TRBD1. The CDR3 extends over 15 amino acids. The junction had 11 bases not matched to a gene; V was cut back by 7 bases and J by 3 bases. Germline V gene data show CDR1 as MNHNS and CDR2 as SASEGT. CDR3 sequence reads: CASTMAGTGNYEQYF. The CDR3 bases are TGTGCCAGCACAATGGCCGGGACAGGTAACTACGAGCAGTACTTC.

V gene TRBV12-5 combines with J gene TRBJ1-4, with D possibly matching TRBD1 (5 bases). Germline CDR1 LGHNT, CDR2 FRNRAP. This CDR3 contains 14 residues. V lost 6 bases and J 7 bases, leaving 15 bases between the germline ends. The DNA for the CDR3 is TGTGCTAGTGGCCCGGGGGTCAGGACTGAAAAACTGTTTTTT. As protein: CASGPGVRTEKLFF.

The V call is TRBV7-7, the J call TRBJ2-1; D is perhaps TRBD2 (7 bases). In germline, CDR1 is SSHAT, CDR2 FNYEAQ (reference sequence). This CDR3 comprises 15 residues. V lost 5 bases to trimming and J lost 10 bases, with 21 bases between them. The CDR3 DNA reads as TGTGCCAGCAGCCGGAGGCTGGGAGGGGGGGGAGAGCAGTTCTTC. It is translated as CASSRRLGGGGEQFF.

The chain has TRBV6-5 and TRBJ1-1; D might be TRBD1 (5 bases). Trimming took 5 bases from V and 0 from J, leaving 13 bases between them. Germline V gene sequence: CDR1 MNHEY, CDR2 SVGAGI. This CDR3 spans 15 amino acids. The CDR3 sequence: CASSPRRVLNTEAFF. The CDR3 DNA sequence: TGTGCCAGCAGTCCTCGCAGGGTCTTGAACACTGAAGCTTTCTTT.

The DNA for the CDR3 is TGTGCCAGCAGTTTACGTGGGACAGACAATGAGCAGTTCTTC. This codes for CASSLRGTDNEQFF. The chain joins TRBV28 to TRBJ2-1, with 7 bases that match TRBD1. CDR1 MDHEN and CDR2 SYDVKM come from the germline V gene. The ends lost 2 bases at V and 5 bases at J; junction bases unmatched: 3. The CDR3 extends over 14 amino acids. The whole variable domain, filled in from reference TRBV28 and TRBJ2-1, reads DVKVTQSSRYLVKRTGEKVFLECVQDMDHENMFWYRQDPGLGLRLIYFSYDVKMKEKGDIPEGYSVSREKKERFSLILESASTNQTSMYLCASSLRGTDNEQFFGPGTRLTVL.

This rearrangement joins TRBV27 to TRBJ1-4; TRBD1 agrees at 8 bases. V was clipped by 6 bases and J by 0 bases; unmatched bases: 15. Looked up from germline, CDR1 is MNHEY and CDR2 is SMNVEV (reference sequence). CDR3 length: 19 amino acids. The DNA for the CDR3 is TGTGCCAGCAGCTTAAGGATGACAGGGGACCCTGCAACTAATGAAAAACTGTTTTTT. Translating gives CASSLRMTGDPATNEKLFF.

The chain joins TRBV7-6 to TRBJ2-5; the match to TRBD1 covers 7 bases. The CDR3 sequence is 14 residues long. Looked up from germline, CDR1 is SGHVS and CDR2 is FNYEAQ. Trimming at V came to 5 bases and at J to 5 bases, leaving 8 bases not matched to a gene. CDR3 bases: TGTGCCAGCAGCCAACAGGGGCTACCGGAGACCCAGTACTTC. As protein: CASSQQGLPETQYF.

The chain has TRBV6-5 and TRBJ1-6, with D uncertain. The CDR3 has 15 amino acids. With 6 bases removed from V and 7 bases from J, the gap between germline ends came to 16 bases. Germline V gene data show CDR1 as MNHEY and CDR2 as SVGAGI. DNA of the CDR3: TGTGCCAGCAGCCCCCCGGCCACGGGAAATTCACCCCTCCACTTT. It codes for CASSPPATGNSPLHF.

This chain connects TRBV5-1 to TRBJ2-5; D might be TRBD2 (6 bases). The better agreement between TRBJ2-7 and the DNA end casts doubt on the J call. The CDR3 is 12 residues long. Germline-derived CDR1 and CDR2 are SGHRS and YFSETQ. The CDR3 nucleotides are TGCGCCAGCAGCCCGGGACTCGACGAGCAGTACTTC. The encoded protein is CASSPGLDEQYF.

The CDR3 sequence is CASSLVGNTEAFF. CDR3 in DNA: TGTGCCAGCAGTTTAGTTGGCAACACTGAAGCTTTCTTT. The genes are TRBV28 and TRBJ1-1; D is unresolved. The CDR3 sequence is 13 residues long. V shed 2 bases and J shed 2 bases, with 6 bases lying between them. The germline CDR1 and CDR2 sequences are MDHEN and SYDVKM. The full variable domain, rest sourced from reference TRBV28 and TRBJ1-1, is DVKVTQSSRYLVKRTGEKVFLECVQDMDHENMFWYRQDPGLGLRLIYFSYDVKMKEKGDIPEGYSVSREKKERFSLILESASTNQTSMYLCASSLVGNTEAFFGQGTRLTVV.

In DNA, the CDR3 is TGTGCCAGCAGCCGGACAGGGGTCTCTGGAAACACCATATATTTT. Its protein is CASSRTGVSGNTIYF. This chain links TRBV11-2 with TRBJ1-3; TRBD1 matches 9 bases. Germline lookup yields CDR1 SGHAT and CDR2 FQNNGV. With 5 bases clipped from V and 0 bases from J, the junction kept 2 bases outside the gene matches. CDR3 length: 15 residues.

On this clone itself: Distinct nucleotide sequences in the sample also encode this CDR3. The rearrangement uses TRBV30 and TRBJ1-1, with a tentative D call TRBD1 (6 bases). V gave up 0 bases and J gave up 2 bases, with 7 bases separating them. Germline V gives CDR1 GTSNPN, CDR2 SVGIG (reference sequence). The CDR3 is 13 residues long. The CDR3 DNA is TGTGCCTGGAGTGTACAGGGAAACACTGAAGCTTTCTTT. Its protein is CAWSVQGNTEAFF.

This clone was seen a handful of times. CDR3: CSVGGRAEAFF. CDR3 sequence (DNA): TGCAGCGTTGGGGGCAGGGCTGAAGCTTTCTTT. The rearrangement links TRBV29-1 to TRBJ1-1, with D perhaps TRBD1 (5 bases). The germline V gene has CDR1 SQVTM and CDR2 ANQGSEA. The V and J ends lost 4 bases and 6 bases respectively, with 9 bases between them. The CDR3 loop spans 11 amino acids.

The chain combines TRBV5-6 with TRBJ1-4, with TRBD1 matching 11 bases. The trim removed 4 bases at V and 5 bases at J, leaving 7 bases unmatched. Germline-derived CDR1 and CDR2 are SGHDT and YYEEEE. The CDR3 spans 16 residues. CDR3 region: CASSQRGQGGNEKLFF. DNA of the CDR3: TGTGCCAGCAGCCAGAGGGGACAGGGGGGAAATGAAAAACTGTTTTTT.

V is TRBV9 and J is TRBJ2-3; 7 nucleotides match TRBD2. Looked up from germline, CDR1 is SGDLS and CDR2 is YYNGEE. The CDR3 contains 16 residues. The V gene end was trimmed by 4 bases and the J gene end by 0 bases; junction bases not matched to a gene: 8. CDR3 in DNA: TGTGCCAGCAGCTCATTGGGGGGGGTAAGCACAGATACGCAGTATTTT. Protein sequence: CASSSLGGVSTDTQYF.

The chain employs TRBV7-6 and TRBJ2-1, with 11 bases fitting TRBD2. Germline CDR1 SGHVS, CDR2 FNYEAQ. CDR3 length: 17 residues. Trimming removed 2 bases from V and 3 bases from J; junction bases left unmatched: 6. CDR3 coding DNA: TGTGCCAGCAGCTTAACCCCGGGACTAGCGGACTACAATGAGCAGTTCTTC. Encoded protein: CASSLTPGLADYNEQFF. Combining the CDR3 with reference TRBV7-6 and TRBJ2-1 gives the whole variable domain GAGVSQSPRYKVTKRGQDVALRCDPISGHVSLYWYRQALGQGPEFLTYFNYEAQQDKSGLPNDRFSAERPEGSISTLTIQRTEQRDSAMYRCASSLTPGLADYNEQFFGPGTRLTVL.

This clone was seen a handful of times. The genes are TRBV5-5 and TRBJ2-1; D gene uncertain. This CDR3 comprises 13 residues. Trimming pared 0 bases from V and 9 bases from J, leaving 10 bases between. CDR1 is SGHKS, CDR2 YYEKEE, per germline (reference sequence). In DNA form, the CDR3 reads TGTGCCAGCAGCTTGGCCCCGTCGGTTGAGCAGTTCTTC. Its protein product is CASSLAPSVEQFF.

The chain couples TRBV5-4 to TRBJ1-4; 7 positions match TRBD1. V was pared by 4 bases and J by 3 bases, with 9 bases of the junction left unmatched. Germline CDR1 reads SGHNT; CDR2 reads YYREEE (reference sequence). The CDR3 covers 16 residues. CDR3 protein: CASSRTGDEANEKLFF. CDR3 DNA: TGTGCCAGCAGCCGAACAGGGGACGAAGCTAATGAAAAACTGTTTTTT.

The chain is built from TRBV10-2 and TRBJ2-3; TRBD2 matches 13 bases. From germline, CDR1 is WSHSY and CDR2 SAAADI. The V segment lost 6 bases and the J segment 2 bases; nucleotides outside the gene matches: 11. The CDR3 has 18 amino acids. The CDR3 spells CASSEPQGLAGVTDTQYF. DNA of the CDR3: TGCGCCAGCAGCGAACCTCAAGGACTAGCGGGGGTCACAGATACGCAGTATTTT.

The chain is built from TRBV4-3 and TRBJ1-1; D might be TRBD1 (5 bases). CDR1 is LGHNA and CDR2 is YSLEER in the germline V gene. V dropped 1 base and J dropped 5 bases, with 11 bases sitting between them. CDR3 length equals 14 residues. This CDR3 reads CASSQGQRLTEAFF. The CDR3 DNA reads TGCGCCAGCAGCCAAGGACAGAGACTTACTGAAGCTTTCTTT.

This chain uses TRBV13 with TRBJ2-5, with TRBD1 as a possible D gene (6 bases). The CDR3 spans 15 residues. V dropped 5 bases and J dropped 0 bases, with 13 bases sitting between them. From germline, CDR1 is PRHDT and CDR2 FYEKMQ (reference sequence). CDR3 sequence reads: CASSPGRGNQETQYF. Written as DNA, the CDR3 is TGTGCCAGCAGCCCCGGCAGGGGCAACCAAGAGACCCAGTACTTC. The full variable domain, in which reference TRBV13 and TRBJ2-5 provide the parts outside the CDR3, is AAGVIQSPRHLIKEKRETATLKCYPIPRHDTVYWYQQGPGQDPQFLISFYEKMQSDKGSIPDRFSAQQFSDYHSELNMSSLELGDSALYFCASSPGRGNQETQYFGPGTRLLVL.